This is a list of T cell receptor beta chains from one sample in a study of blood T cell repertoires in COVID-19. Sequencing used immunoSEQ multiplex PCR; TCRdb keeps in-frame clones, though not all of them. The data show 390,000 or so clones, around 89% seen once. Sequenced: peripheral blood. The receptors shown here come from a man aged 18 to 35 with active or convalescent COVID-19. Both conserved end residues are part of each CDR3. D genes are given only for firm matches.

v_call: TRBV6-1; j_call: TRBJ1-3; d_call: .; cdr3_aa: CASSEALSGWGNTIYF
v_call: TRBV5-1; j_call: TRBJ2-3; d_call: .; cdr3_aa: CASSRTDRGDTQYF
v_call: TRBV30; j_call: TRBJ1-1; d_call: .; cdr3_aa: CAGQGNTEAFF
v_call: TRBV5-6; j_call: TRBJ2-2; d_call: .; cdr3_aa: CASSQDRNTGELFF
v_call: TRBV7-3; j_call: TRBJ2-1; d_call: .; cdr3_aa: CASSPVWGDEQFF
v_call: TRBV4-1; j_call: TRBJ2-7; d_call: TRBD2; cdr3_aa: CASSPGGEQYF
v_call: TRBV11-3; j_call: TRBJ2-6; d_call: TRBD1; cdr3_aa: CASSKSGTGAGANVLTF
v_call: TRBV25-1; j_call: TRBJ2-1; d_call: .; cdr3_aa: CASSTLIVQFF
v_call: TRBV4-1; j_call: TRBJ1-1; d_call: .; cdr3_aa: CASSQRTVRRGTEAFF
v_call: TRBV6-2/TRBV6-3; j_call: TRBJ2-3; d_call: TRBD2; cdr3_aa: CASSDRGVNTQYF
v_call: TRBV9; j_call: TRBJ2-2; d_call: .; cdr3_aa: CASSALLSTGELFF
v_call: TRBV28; j_call: TRBJ1-6; d_call: TRBD1; cdr3_aa: CASQWDRRFGSPLHF
v_call: TRBV5-8; j_call: TRBJ2-1; d_call: TRBD1; cdr3_aa: CASSLGYGTGVRNEQFF
v_call: TRBV6-5; j_call: TRBJ1-1; d_call: .; cdr3_aa: CASSYSTGRMNTEAFF
v_call: TRBV3-1/TRBV3-2; j_call: TRBJ1-4; d_call: TRBD1; cdr3_aa: CASSRRDRGEKLFF
v_call: TRBV5-4; j_call: TRBJ1-2; d_call: .; cdr3_aa: CASSSQGSYGYTF
v_call: TRBV29-1; j_call: TRBJ2-1; d_call: .; cdr3_aa: CSSRGQNNNEQFF
v_call: TRBV19; j_call: TRBJ2-7; d_call: .; cdr3_aa: CASSVQGPSYEQYF
v_call: TRBV27; j_call: TRBJ2-5; d_call: .; cdr3_aa: CASSLLPQRAGETQYF